The sequence of this T cell receptor (beta chain) was determined in a study of cytomegalovirus exposure and HLA in healthy donors. Germline V gives CDR1 SGHTA, CDR2 FQGNSA. Trimming pared 1 base from V and 3 bases from J, leaving 13 bases between. The CDR3 length is 16 residues. The PCR made use of 60 Vbeta and 13 Jbeta primers. This table comes from immunoSEQ multiplex PCR, and its TCRdb copy is limited to in-frame clones, with some not included. This sample has 150,000 to 200,000 clones, with roughly 78% found just once. The origin of this receptor is a woman in her twenties or thirties in good health and CMV-seropositive. The chain has TRBV7-2 and TRBJ1-5; no clear D. Material: PBMCs. Written as DNA, the CDR3 is TGTGCCAGCAGCTTAGGTGGCGGACGGGACAATCAGCCCCAGCATTTT. Protein: CASSLGGGRDNQPQHF.